This T cell receptor (beta chain) was retrieved from a study of blood T cell repertoires in COVID-19. Here immunoSEQ multiplex PCR was the method, and the copy in TCRdb shows in-frame clones only, minus some. Of 310,000 or so clones detected, around 90% appear once; the ten largest clones hold about 5.5%. In germline, CDR1 is SGHTA, CDR2 FQGNSA. The CDR3 length is 11 residues. V lost 4 bases, J lost 8 bases, and 5 bases lay in between. The sequencing input was PBMCs or T cells enriched from blood (not recorded which). This chain uses TRBV7-2 with TRBJ2-2; D may be TRBD1 (5 bases). This receptor was obtained from a woman aged 40 to 50 who had recovered from COVID-19. CDR3 region: CASSSGGELFF. CDR3 nucleotides: TGTGCCAGCAGCTCAGGGGGGGAGCTGTTTTTT.